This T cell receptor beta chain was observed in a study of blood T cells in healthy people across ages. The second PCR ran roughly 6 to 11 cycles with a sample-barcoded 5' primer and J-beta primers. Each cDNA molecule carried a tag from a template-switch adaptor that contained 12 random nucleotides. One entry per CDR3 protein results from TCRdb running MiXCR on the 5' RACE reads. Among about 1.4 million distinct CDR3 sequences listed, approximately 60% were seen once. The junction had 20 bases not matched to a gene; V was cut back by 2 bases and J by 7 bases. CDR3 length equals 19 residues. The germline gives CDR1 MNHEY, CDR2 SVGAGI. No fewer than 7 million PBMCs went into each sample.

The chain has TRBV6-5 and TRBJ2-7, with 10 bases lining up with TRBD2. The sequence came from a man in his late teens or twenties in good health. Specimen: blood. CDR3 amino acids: CASSYILDVASGSPREQYF. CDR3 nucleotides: TGTGCCAGCAGTTACATCCTTGACGTGGCTAGCGGGAGCCCCAGGGAGCAGTACTTC.